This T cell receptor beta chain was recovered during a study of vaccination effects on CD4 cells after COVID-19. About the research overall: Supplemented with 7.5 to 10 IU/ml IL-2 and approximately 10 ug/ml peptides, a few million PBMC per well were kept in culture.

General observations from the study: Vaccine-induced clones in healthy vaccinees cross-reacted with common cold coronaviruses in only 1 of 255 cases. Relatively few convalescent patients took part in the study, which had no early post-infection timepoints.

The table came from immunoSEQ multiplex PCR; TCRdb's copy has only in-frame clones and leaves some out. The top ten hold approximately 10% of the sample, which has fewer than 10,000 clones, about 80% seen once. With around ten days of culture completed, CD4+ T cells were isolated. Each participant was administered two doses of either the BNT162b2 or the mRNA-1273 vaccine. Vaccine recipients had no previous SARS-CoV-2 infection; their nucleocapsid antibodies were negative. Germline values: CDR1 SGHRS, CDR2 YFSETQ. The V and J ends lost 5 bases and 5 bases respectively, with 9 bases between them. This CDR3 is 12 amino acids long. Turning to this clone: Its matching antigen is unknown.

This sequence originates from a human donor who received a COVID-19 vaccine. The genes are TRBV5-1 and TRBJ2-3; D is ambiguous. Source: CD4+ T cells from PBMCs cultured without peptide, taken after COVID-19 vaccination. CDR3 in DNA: TGCGCCAGCAGGGGTGGTGGAGATACGCAGTATTTT. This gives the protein CASRGGGDTQYF.